This T cell receptor beta chain was sequenced for a study of blood T cell repertoires in COVID-19. Study-wide context: PBMCs, B-cell-depleted T cells, or T cells were the source of the cDNA or gDNA that made up the material.

Generated by immunoSEQ multiplex PCR, the TCRdb table keeps only in-frame clones and is missing some. This table holds more than 50,000 clones, around 74% found once. V was clipped by 6 bases and J by 7 bases; unmatched bases: 12. CDR3 length: 15 residues. Germline lookup yields CDR1 MNHEY and CDR2 SVGAGI. The source material was peripheral blood. The receptor's source is a woman of 80 years or more with acute or convalescent COVID-19. The V and J genes are TRBV6-5 and TRBJ2-1; 7 bases are shared with TRBD2. CDR3 protein: CASSSSGASINEQFF. CDR3 DNA sequence: TGTGCCAGCAGCTCCAGCGGGGCTAGCATTAATGAGCAGTTCTTC.